This T cell receptor beta chain was documented in a study of CD4+ T cells in melanoma. About this clone: Its matching antigen is unknown.

From germline, CDR1 is SGHNT and CDR2 YENEEA. The CDR3 totals 14 residues. V lost 4 bases and J lost 0, with 7 bases in between. The method was immunoSEQ multiplex PCR; TCRdb's version includes in-frame clones alone and lacks a portion of them. The table has 10,000 or so clones, roughly 63% seen once; the top ten hold roughly 13%. Study-wide results and limits: Diverse differentiation states were reported for melanoma neoantigen-specific CD4+ T cells. A reported correlation linked neoantigen-specific CD4+ T cells to CD8+, macrophage and B cell function.

This receptor was identified in a human donor with melanoma. The V and J genes are TRBV11-3 and TRBJ1-3, with D hard to call. Source material: cells from a culture (not recorded whether cultured in vitro). Here the CDR3 DNA reads TGTGCCAGCAGCTCTATTACCTCTGGAAACACCATATATTTT. Protein sequence: CASSSITSGNTIYF.